The T cell receptor beta chain under discussion was sequenced for a study of blood T cell repertoires in COVID-19. Study in general: Sample material is recorded as cDNA or gDNA derived from T cells, B-cell-depleted T cells, or PBMCs.

Looked up from germline, CDR1 is SGHKS and CDR2 is YYEKEE (reference sequence). The J segment lost 0 bases and the V segment lost 0 bases, leaving 2 bases of the junction unmatched. The CDR3 spans 15 residues. Per the original data handling: The assay estimated nucleated cells by amplifying reference gene primers. Clones were read by immunoSEQ multiplex PCR, and TCRdb kept only the in-frame ones, dropping some. D and trimming come from the DNA, and the V and J calls and clone size come from that table. The data contain around 150,000 clones, about 86% of them singletons. The rearrangement joins TRBV5-5 to TRBJ2-5, with 7 bases identical to TRBD2. The origin of this receptor is a man between 65 and 79 years old with acute or convalescent COVID-19. The specimen was peripheral blood. This CDR3 reads CASSLASGYQETQYF. Written as DNA, the CDR3 is TGTGCCAGCAGCTTGGCTAGCGGTTACCAAGAGACCCAGTACTTC.